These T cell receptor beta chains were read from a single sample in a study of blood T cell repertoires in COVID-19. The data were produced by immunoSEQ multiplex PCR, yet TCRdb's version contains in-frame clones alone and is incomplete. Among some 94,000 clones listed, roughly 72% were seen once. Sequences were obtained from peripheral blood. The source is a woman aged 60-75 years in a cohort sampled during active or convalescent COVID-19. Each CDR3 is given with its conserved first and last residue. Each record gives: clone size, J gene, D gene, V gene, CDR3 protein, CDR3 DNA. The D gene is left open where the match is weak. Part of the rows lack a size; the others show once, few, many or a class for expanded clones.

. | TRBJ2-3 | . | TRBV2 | CASSEATGSRTDTQYF | TGTGCCAGCAGTGAAGCGACGGGGTCCCGCACAGATACGCAGTATTTT
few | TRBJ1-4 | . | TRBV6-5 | CASSTGLTNEKLFF | TGTGCCAGCAGTACAGGGCTAACTAATGAAAAACTGTTTTTT
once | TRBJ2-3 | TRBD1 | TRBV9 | CASSAGQGRGDTQYF | TGTGCCAGCAGCGCGGGACAGGGCAGAGGAGATACGCAGTATTTT
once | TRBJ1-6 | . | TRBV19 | CASSIPRGRVNSPLHF | TGTGCCAGTAGTATACCCAGGGGCAGGGTGAATTCACCCCTCCACTTT
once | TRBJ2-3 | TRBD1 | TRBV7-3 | CASSKDRGQGTDTQYF | TGTGCCAGCAGCAAAGACAGGGGCCAGGGCACAGATACGCAGTATTTT
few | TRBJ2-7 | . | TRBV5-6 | CASRVLSGTKEQYF | TGTGCCAGCCGCGTGTTATCTGGGACAAAGGAGCAGTACTTC
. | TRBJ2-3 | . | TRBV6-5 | CASSSRTGDRTDTQYF | TGTGCCAGCAGTTCCCGGACGGGGGATCGCACAGATACGCAGTATTTT
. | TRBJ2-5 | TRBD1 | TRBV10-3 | CAISESRGQGSETQYF | TGTGCCATCAGTGAGTCGCGGGGACAGGGTTCGGAGACCCAGTACTTC
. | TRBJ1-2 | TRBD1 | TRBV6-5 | CASSYSNRGQIYGYTF | TGTGCCAGCAGTTACTCGAACAGGGGGCAGATCTATGGCTACACCTTC
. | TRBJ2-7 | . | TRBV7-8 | CASSYPGGLYEQYF | TGTGCCAGCAGCTACCCCGGTGGGCTCTACGAGCAGTACTTC